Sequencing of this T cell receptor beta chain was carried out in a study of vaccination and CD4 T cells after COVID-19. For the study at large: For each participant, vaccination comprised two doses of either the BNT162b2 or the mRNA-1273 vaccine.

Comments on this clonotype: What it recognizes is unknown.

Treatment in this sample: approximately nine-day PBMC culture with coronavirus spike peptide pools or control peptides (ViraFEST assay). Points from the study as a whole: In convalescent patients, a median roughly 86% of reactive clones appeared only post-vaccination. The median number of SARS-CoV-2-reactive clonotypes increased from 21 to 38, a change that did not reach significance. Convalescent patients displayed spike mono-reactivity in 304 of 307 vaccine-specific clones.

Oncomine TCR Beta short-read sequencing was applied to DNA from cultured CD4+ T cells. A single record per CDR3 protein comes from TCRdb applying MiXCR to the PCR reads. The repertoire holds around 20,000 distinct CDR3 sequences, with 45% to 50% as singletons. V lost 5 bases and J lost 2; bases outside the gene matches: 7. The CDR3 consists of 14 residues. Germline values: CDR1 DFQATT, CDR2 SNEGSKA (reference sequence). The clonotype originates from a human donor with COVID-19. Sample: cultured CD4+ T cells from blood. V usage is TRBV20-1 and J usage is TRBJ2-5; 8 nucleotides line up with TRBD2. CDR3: CSADRAGEQETQYF. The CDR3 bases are TGCAGTGCTGACCGAGCGGGGGAGCAAGAGACCCAGTACTTC.